This T cell receptor beta chain was identified in a study of T cells in Graves' hyperthyroidism and ophthalmopathy. Findings of the study overall: Blood shared most expanded thyroid clonotypes above 0.001. Ophthalmopathy, as predicted by the model, came a median 6.5 months after the prediction.

Germline trimming cut 8 bases from V and 9 bases from J; bases unmatched to any gene: 5. Germline values: CDR1 WNHNN, CDR2 SYGVQD (reference sequence). The CDR3 has 14 residues. Worth noting for this clonotype: Its cognate antigen is unknown.

Uncontrolled infection, other autoimmune disease, pregnancy and lactation each barred patients from inclusion. Diagnosis relied on clinical symptoms, serum thyroxine and TRAb, thyroid ultrasound and orbital computed tomography. Amplified regions were TCR beta CDR3 sequences from RNA transcripts. Using the HTBI primer set, a first-round RT-PCR was run on the TCR CDR3. TCRdb ran MiXCR on the multiplex PCR reads and lists one entry per CDR3 protein. This table has about 59,000 distinct CDR3 sequences, roughly half appearing once. The chain uses TRBV10-1 and TRBJ2-1; TRBD2 agrees at 15 bases. The sequence was collected from a woman in her sixties with Graves' ophthalmopathy. Sequencing used blood. CDR3 nucleotide sequence: TGCGCCAGCGTCGGACTAGCGGGAGGGGGTGAGCAGTTCTTC. This translates into CASVGLAGGGEQFF.